This T cell receptor (beta chain) was sequenced in a study of beta chain features in type 1 diabetes. Study overall: In all, some 100 million sorted cells from all samples were analyzed. Whole-study results and caveats: All four CD4+ subsets from Type 1 diabetes patients carried moderately but significantly shorter TCRB CDR3s.

V gave up 3 bases and J gave up 5 bases; unmatched junction bases: 13. The length of the CDR3 is 18 residues. From germline, CDR1 is GTSNPN and CDR2 SVGIG (reference sequence). This clone was recorded a few times. Antigen unknown. Reverse transcribing all isolated RNA meant expressed TCRB transcripts were sequenced. Data came from immunoSEQ multiplex PCR; TCRdb stores just in-frame clones and leaves some out. Of some 330,000 clones in the sample, roughly 12% were seen once. The J gene is TRBJ2-1, the V gene TRBV30; 13 bases line up with TRBD2. The clonotype comes from a woman under 30 with type 1 diabetes. The sequencing sample was made of naive CD4+ T cells from blood. CDR3 bases: TGTGCCTGGAGGGGGTGGACTAGCGGGAGTAGTCAGAACAATGAGCAGTTCTTC. Its translation is CAWRGWTSGSSQNNEQFF.